This T cell receptor (beta chain) was documented in a study of T cell changes during pregnancy in multiple sclerosis. Produced via immunoSEQ multiplex PCR; TCRdb's table is partial and in-frame only. The sample yields 40,000 or so clones, 90% to 95% seen once. The germline gives CDR1 MDHEN, CDR2 SYDVKM. The CDR3 runs to 16 residues. Trimming cost V 2 bases and J 2 bases; bases outside gene matches: 7. The sample consisted of CD8+ T cells from peripheral blood mononuclear cells, taken in the third trimester of pregnancy. The sequence was collected from a female donor with multiple sclerosis, enrolled in a pregnancy study. This chain connects TRBV28 to TRBJ2-7; 9 bases fit TRBD2. CDR3 amino acids: CASSLAGGPPPYEQYF. The CDR3 DNA follows: TGTGCCAGCAGTTTAGCGGGAGGGCCCCCCCCCTACGAGCAGTACTTC.